A single sample is the source of the 20 T cell receptor beta chains below, sequenced in a study of blood T cell repertoires in COVID-19. Measured with immunoSEQ multiplex PCR; TCRdb has only the in-frame clones, and not every one. The sample holds nearly 300,000 clones, approximately 88% seen once. Sequencing was done on a sample of peripheral blood. Every receptor here comes from a human donor with COVID-19, enrolled during active disease. The donor label of this sample is uncertain.

CDR3 DNA: TGCGCCAGCAGCCAGGGACTAGCGGGAGTTAGGACCGGGGAGCTGTTTTTT. It encodes CASSQGLAGVRTGELFF. The chain carries TRBV4-1 and TRBJ2-2; 14 bases fit TRBD2. The germline V gene has CDR1 MGHRA and CDR2 YSYEKL. V lost 3 bases, J lost 5 bases, and 5 bases stayed unmatched. CDR3 size: 17 residues.

The V and J genes are TRBV4-1 and TRBJ2-3, with TRBD1 matching over 7 bases. The CDR3 runs to 16 residues. Germline assignment: CDR1 MGHRA and CDR2 YSYEKL. V gave up 1 base and J gave up 4 bases; unmatched junction bases: 8. The CDR3 loop reads CASSQVGRGTADTQYF. CDR3 DNA sequence: TGCGCCAGCAGCCAAGTGGGCAGGGGGACGGCAGATACGCAGTATTTT.

Notes on this clone: The junction departs from germline at one end; a sequencing error may be responsible. The chain combines TRBV7-7 with TRBJ2-1; 8 bases map to TRBD2. The CDR3 is 14 residues long. Looked up from germline, CDR1 is SSHAT and CDR2 is FNYEAQ (reference sequence). CDR3 bases: TGTGCTAGCAGCCCGGGACTAGACACCAATGAGCAGTTCTTC. It yields the protein CASSPGLDTNEQFF.

The V and J genes are TRBV6-2 or TRBV6-3 and TRBJ2-1; 12 positions agree with TRBD2. Germline V gene sequence: CDR1 MNHEY, CDR2 SVGEGT. The CDR3 sequence is 19 residues long. The ends lost 2 bases at V and 0 bases at J; junction bases unmatched: 8. CDR3 sequence: CASSYARGLAGSSYNEQFF. The CDR3 nucleotides read TGTGCCAGCAGTTACGCAAGAGGACTAGCGGGGAGCTCCTACAATGAGCAGTTCTTC.

This clone was observed a handful of times. V and J are TRBV7-3 and TRBJ1-2; D is ambiguous. CDR1 SGHTA and CDR2 FQGTGA come from the germline V gene. Trimming left V 4 bases short and J 0 bases short, with 15 bases between. This CDR3 is built from 16 residues. The CDR3 sequence is CASSSESGLANYGYTF. Here the CDR3 DNA reads TGTGCCAGCAGCTCCGAATCAGGACTAGCTAACTATGGCTACACCTTC.

The chain carries TRBV28 and TRBJ1-2; no clear D. V was pared by 5 bases and J by 4 bases, with 8 bases between. CDR1 and CDR2 (germline): MDHEN, SYDVKM. CDR3 length: 12 residues. The CDR3 sequence: CASSAGVYGYTF. CDR3 coding DNA: TGTGCCAGCAGTGCGGGAGTCTATGGCTACACCTTC.

The CDR3, as DNA: TGTGCCAGCAGCGGGCAGGGGGGCGAAAAACTGTTTTTT. Protein product: CASSGQGGEKLFF. The gene calls are TRBV2 and TRBJ1-4; 7 bases fit TRBD1. The CDR3 is 13 amino acids. Germline V gene lookup returns CDR1 SNHLY and CDR2 FYNNEI. V lost 6 bases to trimming and J lost 8 bases; unmatched junction nucleotides: 6.

The chain joins TRBV5-1 to TRBJ2-1, with D possibly being TRBD2 (6 bases). The CDR3 extends over 15 amino acids. V was clipped by 2 bases and J by 4 bases, with 13 bases between them. CDR1 SGHRS and CDR2 YFSETQ come from the germline V gene. The CDR3 loop reads CASSLIPGSYNEQFF. CDR3 coding DNA: TGCGCCAGCAGCTTAATCCCCGGGAGTTACAATGAGCAGTTCTTC.

The chain recombines TRBV7-2 with TRBJ1-5, with D uncertain. V lost 1 base and J lost 4, with 11 bases in between. Germline V gene sequence: CDR1 SGHTA, CDR2 FQGNSA. The CDR3 loop spans 15 amino acids. The CDR3 sequence is CASSLVGGPNQPQHF. The DNA for the CDR3 is TGTGCCAGCAGCTTAGTTGGAGGGCCGAATCAGCCCCAGCATTTT.

This clone is a singleton in its sample. The CDR3 coding sequence is TGTGCCAGCAGGGGGGGAGAGACCCAGTACTTC. It specifies CASRGGETQYF. J is TRBJ2-5 and V is TRBV7-2, with D tentatively TRBD2 (6 bases). Germline V gene data show CDR1 as SGHTA and CDR2 as FQGNSA. Trimming took 6 bases from V and 4 from J, leaving 6 bases between them. There are 11 residues in the CDR3.

V is TRBV4-2 and J is TRBJ2-7, with a tentative D call TRBD2 (6 bases). This CDR3 is built from 17 residues. V was shortened by 0 bases and J by 5 bases, with 20 bases between the two germline ends. Germline CDR1 and CDR2: LGHNA and YNFKEQ. The CDR3 nucleotides are TGTGCCAGCAGCCAAGATCTGTTAGGGCTAGGCGGGAACGAGCAGTACTTC. Translation: CASSQDLLGLGGNEQYF.

A few counts support this clone. The chain is built from TRBV4-1 and TRBJ2-5; D is perhaps TRBD1 (7 bases). Trimming took off 3 bases at V and 5 bases at J, with 10 bases between the two ends. Germline V gene data show CDR1 as MGHRA and CDR2 as YSYEKL. The CDR3 length is 13 residues. The CDR3 DNA sequence: TGCGCCAGCAGCCAGCCAGGGGGGGAGACCCAGTACTTC. The encoded protein is CASSQPGGETQYF.

This chain joins TRBV10-2 and TRBJ1-4, with 8 bases lining up with TRBD1. The V gene's germline CDR1 is WSHSY and CDR2 SAAADI. The CDR3 sequence is 13 residues long. Unmatched junction bases numbered 5, after V lost 6 bases and J lost 8 bases. This CDR3 reads CASRDRVEEKLFF. CDR3 DNA sequence: TGCGCCAGCAGGGACAGGGTTGAAGAAAAACTGTTTTTT.

The genes are TRBV29-1 and TRBJ2-3; 13 bases are a match to TRBD2. The J segment lost 8 bases and the V segment lost 4 bases, leaving 9 bases of the junction unmatched. Germline assignment: CDR1 SQVTM and CDR2 ANQGSEA. This CDR3 has 15 amino acids. The CDR3 protein is CSVVPTSGRFGTQYF. DNA for the CDR3: TGCAGCGTTGTTCCGACTAGCGGGAGGTTTGGTACGCAGTATTTT.

This sequence joins TRBV6-5 and TRBJ2-1; 10 bases line up with TRBD2. CDR3 size: 16 residues. Germline V gene sequence: CDR1 MNHEY, CDR2 SVGAGI. The J segment lost 6 bases and the V segment lost 2 bases, leaving 7 bases of the junction unmatched. CDR3 sequence (DNA): TGTGCCAGCAGTTACATGCTAGCGGGAGTTGGCAATGAGCAGTTCTTC. Amino acid sequence: CASSYMLAGVGNEQFF.

The chain joins TRBV12-5 to TRBJ2-7, with D perhaps matching TRBD1 (5 bases). The CDR3 sequence is 17 residues long. V lost 4 bases and J 1 base, leaving 20 bases between the germline ends. Per the germline V gene, CDR1 is LGHNT and CDR2 is FRNRAP. In nucleotides, the CDR3 is TGTGCTAGTGGTTCTGCTCTTACGGGTCAGGGATCCTACGAGCAGTACTTC. It encodes CASGSALTGQGSYEQYF.

V is TRBV11-3 and J is TRBJ2-3; a possible D gene is TRBD1 (6 bases). Germline-derived CDR1 and CDR2 are SGHNT and YENEEA. V lost 6 bases, J lost 0 bases, and 13 bases lay in between. The CDR3 totals 15 residues. The CDR3 loop reads CASSPGQSSTDTQYF. The CDR3 region has the DNA TGTGCCAGCAGTCCTGGACAGAGCAGCACAGATACGCAGTATTTT.

CDR3 nucleotide sequence: TGTGCCAGCAGCTTTGAGGACAGGGGCGAGCAGTACTTC. It translates to CASSFEDRGEQYF. The chain couples TRBV11-1 to TRBJ2-7, with 9 bases identical to TRBD1. Germline V lookup: CDR1 SGHAT, CDR2 FQDESV (reference sequence). V lost 3 bases to trimming and J lost 6 bases; unmatched junction nucleotides: 3. The CDR3 is 13 amino acids.

The V call is TRBV28, the J call TRBJ2-1, with 9 bases matching TRBD2. Germline V CDR1 and CDR2: MDHEN, SYDVKM. The CDR3 length is 17 residues. V was pared by 6 bases and J by 0 bases, with 9 bases of the junction left unmatched. CDR3 residues: CASRRGGGVSSYNEQFF. The CDR3 DNA is TGTGCCAGCAGGCGAGGCGGGGGGGTGAGCTCCTACAATGAGCAGTTCTTC.

Note on this clone: The junction departs from the called germline gene at one end, perhaps through a read error. V usage is TRBV6-5 and J usage is TRBJ2-7, with D perhaps TRBD1 or TRBD2 (5 bases each). This CDR3 has 14 residues. Per the germline V gene, CDR1 is MNHEY and CDR2 is SVGAGI. The CDR3 is CASSDSGQLYEQYF. For the CDR3, the DNA is TGTGCCAGCAGTGACTCGGGGCAGCTCTACGAGCAGTACTTC.